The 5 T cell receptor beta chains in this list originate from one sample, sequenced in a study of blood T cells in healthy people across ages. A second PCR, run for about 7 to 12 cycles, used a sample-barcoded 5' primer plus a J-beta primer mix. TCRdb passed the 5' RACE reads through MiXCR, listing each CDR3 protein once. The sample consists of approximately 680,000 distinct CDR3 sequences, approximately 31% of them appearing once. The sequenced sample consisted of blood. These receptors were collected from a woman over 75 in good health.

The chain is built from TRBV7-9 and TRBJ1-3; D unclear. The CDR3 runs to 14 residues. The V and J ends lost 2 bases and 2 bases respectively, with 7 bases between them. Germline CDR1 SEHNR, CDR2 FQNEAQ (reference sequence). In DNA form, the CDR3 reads TGTGCCAGCAGCTTACGAAGAACTGGAAACACCATATATTTT. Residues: CASSLRRTGNTIYF.

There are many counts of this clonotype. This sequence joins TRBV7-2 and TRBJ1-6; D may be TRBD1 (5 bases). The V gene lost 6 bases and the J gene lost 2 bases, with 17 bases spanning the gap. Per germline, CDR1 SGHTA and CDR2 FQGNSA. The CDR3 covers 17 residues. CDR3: CASSRGGPDTYNSPLHF. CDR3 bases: TGTGCCAGCAGTCGAGGCGGCCCGGACACCTATAATTCACCCCTCCACTTT.

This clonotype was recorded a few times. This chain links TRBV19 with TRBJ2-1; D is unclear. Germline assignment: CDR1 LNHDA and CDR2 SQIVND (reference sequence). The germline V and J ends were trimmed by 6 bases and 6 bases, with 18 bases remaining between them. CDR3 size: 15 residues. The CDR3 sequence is CASSLERLGSNEQFF. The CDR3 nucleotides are TGTGCCAGTAGCCTGGAACGGTTGGGGTCCAATGAGCAGTTCTTC.

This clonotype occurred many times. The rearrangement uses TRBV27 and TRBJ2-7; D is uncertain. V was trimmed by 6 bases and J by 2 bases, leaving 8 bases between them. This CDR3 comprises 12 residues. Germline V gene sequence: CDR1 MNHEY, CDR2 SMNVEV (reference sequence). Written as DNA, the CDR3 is TGTGCCAGCAGCAGGATCGCCTACGAGCAGTACTTC. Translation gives CASSRIAYEQYF.

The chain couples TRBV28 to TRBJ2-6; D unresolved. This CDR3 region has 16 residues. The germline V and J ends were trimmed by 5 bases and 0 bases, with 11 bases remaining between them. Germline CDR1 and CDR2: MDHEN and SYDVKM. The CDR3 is CASSPSFSSGANVLTF. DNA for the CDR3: TGTGCCAGCAGTCCCTCCTTCAGCTCTGGGGCCAACGTCCTGACTTTC.